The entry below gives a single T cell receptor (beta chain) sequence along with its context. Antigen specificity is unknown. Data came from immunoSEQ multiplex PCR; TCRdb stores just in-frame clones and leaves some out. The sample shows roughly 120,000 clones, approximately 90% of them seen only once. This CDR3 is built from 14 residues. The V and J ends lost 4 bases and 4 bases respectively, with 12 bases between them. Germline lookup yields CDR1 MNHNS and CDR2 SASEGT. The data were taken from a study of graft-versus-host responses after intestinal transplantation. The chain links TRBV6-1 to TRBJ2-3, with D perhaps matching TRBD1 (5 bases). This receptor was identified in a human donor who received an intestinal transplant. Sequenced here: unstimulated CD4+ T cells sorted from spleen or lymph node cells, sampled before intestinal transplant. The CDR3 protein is CASSVRVRSDTQYF. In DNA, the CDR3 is TGTGCCAGCAGTGTCAGGGTGCGGTCAGATACGCAGTATTTT.